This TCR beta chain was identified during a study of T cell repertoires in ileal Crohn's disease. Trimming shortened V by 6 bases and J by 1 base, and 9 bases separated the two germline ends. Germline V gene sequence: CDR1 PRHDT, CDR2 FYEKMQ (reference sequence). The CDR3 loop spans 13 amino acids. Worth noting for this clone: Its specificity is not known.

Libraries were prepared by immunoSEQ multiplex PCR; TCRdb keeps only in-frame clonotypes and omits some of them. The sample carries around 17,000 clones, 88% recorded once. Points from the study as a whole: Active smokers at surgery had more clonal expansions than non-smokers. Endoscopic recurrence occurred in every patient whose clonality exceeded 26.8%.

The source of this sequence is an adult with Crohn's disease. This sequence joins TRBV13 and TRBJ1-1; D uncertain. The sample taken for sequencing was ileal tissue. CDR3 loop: CASRISGNTEAFF. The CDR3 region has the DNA TGTGCCAGCAGAATATCAGGGAACACTGAAGCTTTCTTT.